This entry lists 22 T cell receptor beta chains sequenced from one sample in a study of immune evolution from preneoplasia to lung adenocarcinoma. Repertoires were generated with immunoSEQ multiplex PCR, while TCRdb's copy carries only in-frame clones and drops some. The repertoire holds around 3,000 clones, with 80% to 85% as singletons. The sample consisted of FFPE adjacent normal lung tissue. The receptor set was obtained from a person aged 35 to 50 with lung adenocarcinoma.

V and J are TRBV6-1 and TRBJ2-1; 8 positions match TRBD2. This CDR3 contains 14 residues. From germline, CDR1 is MNHNS and CDR2 SASEGT. V shed 9 bases and J 0 bases; nucleotides not matched to a gene: 4. This chain's CDR3 is CASDSGASYNEQFF. As DNA, the CDR3 is TGTGCCAGTGATAGCGGGGCCTCCTACAATGAGCAGTTCTTC.

The chain is built from TRBV30 and TRBJ1-3; 8 bases are a match to TRBD1. The CDR3 has 14 residues. The germline gives CDR1 GTSNPN, CDR2 SVGIG (reference sequence). Losses at the gene ends were 3 bases for V and 4 bases for J; bases not matched to a gene: 5. Written as DNA, the CDR3 is TGTGCCTGGAGCAGGGGACAGGTCGGAAACACCATATATTTT. This translates into CAWSRGQVGNTIYF.

The J gene is TRBJ1-4, the V gene TRBV28; D gene ambiguous. The CDR3 has 14 residues. Germline CDR1 is MDHEN and CDR2 is SYDVKM. Trimming left V 0 bases short and J 7 bases short, with 9 bases between. CDR3 sequence reads: CASSLWRQSEKLFF. CDR3 DNA sequence: TGTGCCAGCAGTTTATGGCGCCAATCTGAAAAACTGTTTTTT.

J is TRBJ1-2 and V is TRBV11-2; 10 bases are a match to TRBD1. The CDR3 spans 15 residues. J was trimmed by 6 bases and V by 5 bases; bases with no gene match: 9. CDR1 SGHAT and CDR2 FQNNGV come from the germline V gene. The CDR3 sequence: CASSQGQGVYNGYTF. Here the CDR3 DNA reads TGTGCCAGCAGCCAAGGACAGGGGGTTTACAATGGCTACACCTTC.

The V gene is TRBV29-1, the J gene TRBJ1-1; D uncertain. V shed 6 bases and J shed 5 bases, with 10 bases lying between them. The CDR3 is made up of 11 amino acids. The germline V gene encodes CDR1 SQVTM and CDR2 ANQGSEA. The CDR3 DNA sequence: TGCAGCGTCCGCATCGGAACTGAAGCTTTCTTT. Amino acid sequence: CSVRIGTEAFF.

V gene TRBV30 combines with J gene TRBJ1-6; the match to TRBD1 covers 10 bases. The CDR3 extends over 13 amino acids. Germline CDR1 and CDR2: GTSNPN and SVGIG (reference sequence). J gave up 9 bases and V 7 bases, and 6 bases lay outside the gene matches. The CDR3 spells CALGTGEASPLHF. CDR3 DNA: TGTGCCTTGGGGACAGGGGAGGCTTCACCCCTCCACTTT.

V is TRBV6-1 and J is TRBJ2-5; no reliable D call. Germline assignment: CDR1 MNHNS and CDR2 SASEGT. CDR3 length: 13 residues. V lost 4 bases to trimming and J lost 1 base, with 7 bases between them. The CDR3 here is CASSVWGQETQYF. The DNA for the CDR3 is TGTGCCAGCAGTGTTTGGGGCCAAGAGACCCAGTACTTC.

The chain has TRBV4-1 and TRBJ1-5; no firm D call. Looked up from germline, CDR1 is MGHRA and CDR2 is YSYEKL. The CDR3 spans 15 residues. V was pared by 0 bases and J by 7 bases, with 13 bases between. This CDR3 reads CASSQDRAKQQPQHF. For the CDR3, the DNA is TGCGCCAGCAGCCAAGATCGGGCCAAACAACAGCCCCAGCATTTT.

The genes are TRBV25-1 and TRBJ2-2; D gene unclear. V was trimmed by 2 bases and J by 3 bases, leaving 7 bases between them. The CDR3 loop spans 14 amino acids. Germline V gives CDR1 MGHDK, CDR2 SYGVNS. CDR3 protein: CASSEGRHTGELFF. The CDR3 bases are TGTGCCAGCAGTGAAGGCAGACACACCGGGGAGCTGTTTTTT.

This clone showed up just once. The CDR3 DNA is TGTGCCAGCAGCACTAGACAGGGGGGGACAGATACGCAGTATTTT. It yields the protein CASSTRQGGTDTQYF. The genes are TRBV11-3 and TRBJ2-3; 9 nucleotides align to TRBD1. Germline lookup yields CDR1 SGHNT and CDR2 YENEEA. V was pared by 5 bases and J by 3 bases, with 6 bases of the junction left unmatched. This CDR3 comprises 15 residues. Full variable domain (rest looked up from reference TRBV11-3 and TRBJ2-3): EAGVVQSPRYKIIEKKQPVAFWCNPISGHNTLYWYLQNLGQGPELLIRYENEEAVDDSQLPKDRFSAERLKGVDSTLKIQPAELGDSAVYLCASSTRQGGTDTQYFGPGTRLTVL.

The chain joins TRBV11-2 to TRBJ2-5; unclear D gene. Germline V lookup: CDR1 SGHAT, CDR2 FQNNGV. The CDR3 has 13 residues. Trimming took off 3 bases at V and 4 bases at J, with 9 bases between the two ends. CDR3 protein: CASSFEIGETQYF. The CDR3 nucleotides are TGTGCCAGCAGCTTCGAGATAGGAGAGACCCAGTACTTC.

The chain employs TRBV5-6 and TRBJ2-7; no reliable D call. Looked up from germline, CDR1 is SGHDT and CDR2 is YYEEEE. V lost 2 bases, J lost 7 bases, and 7 bases lay in between. The CDR3 extends over 11 amino acids. CDR3 DNA: TGTGCCAGCAGCTTAGGGTTTGAGCAGTACTTC. Translated: CASSLGFEQYF. Using reference TRBV5-6 and TRBJ2-7 for the parts outside the CDR3, the full variable domain is DAGVTQSPTHLIKTRGQQVTLRCSPKSGHDTVSWYQQALGQGPQFIFQYYEEEERQRGNFPDRFSGHQFPNYSSELNVNALLLGDSALYLCASSLGFEQYFGPGTRLTVT.

CDR3 in amino acids: CASSTMSATNEKLFF. The CDR3 nucleotides read TGTGCCAGTAGTACCATGAGTGCAACTAATGAAAAACTGTTTTTT. The chain recombines TRBV19 with TRBJ1-4; D remains ambiguous. From germline, CDR1 is LNHDA and CDR2 SQIVND (reference sequence). CDR3 size: 15 residues. The V end was cut by 4 bases, the J end by 0 bases, with 9 bases between.

This chain uses TRBV11-2 with TRBJ2-1; TRBD2 matches 9 bases. CDR1 is SGHAT and CDR2 is FQNNGV in the germline V gene. There are 14 residues in the CDR3. The J segment lost 8 bases and the V segment lost 3 bases, leaving 5 bases of the junction unmatched. Here the CDR3 DNA reads TGTGCCAGCAGCTTTACTAGCGGGTTCGATGAGCAGTTCTTC. Its translation: CASSFTSGFDEQFF.

This clone appeared a single time. The CDR3 region is CASTTQETQYF. The DNA of the CDR3 is TGCGCCAGCACCACTCAAGAGACCCAGTACTTC. This chain links TRBV5-1 with TRBJ2-5; D is unresolved. Deletions cut 6 bases from V and 2 bases from J, with 5 bases between. The CDR3 loop spans 11 amino acids. Germline V gives CDR1 SGHRS, CDR2 YFSETQ.

V and J are TRBV15 and TRBJ1-1; D is undetermined. V was trimmed by 0 bases and J by 4 bases, leaving 12 bases between them. Germline CDR1 and CDR2: LNHNV and YYDKDF (reference sequence). The CDR3 length is 15 residues. CDR3 residues: CATSRDTIVLTEAFF. CDR3 in DNA: TGTGCCACCAGCAGAGATACGATAGTTCTCACTGAAGCTTTCTTT.

This chain uses TRBV5-6 with TRBJ1-2, with 9 positions matching TRBD1. The V gene's germline CDR1 is SGHDT and CDR2 YYEEEE. Germline trimming cut 2 bases from V and 6 bases from J; bases unmatched to any gene: 2. This CDR3 is built from 13 residues. CDR3: CASSLQGANGYTF. The CDR3 DNA reads as TGTGCCAGCAGCTTACAGGGGGCGAATGGCTACACCTTC.

In this sample, this clone turned up once. CDR3: CASSVLENTEAFF. Here the CDR3 DNA reads TGTGCCAGTAGCGTCCTGGAGAACACTGAAGCTTTCTTT. This rearrangement joins TRBV19 to TRBJ1-1, with unresolved D. In germline, CDR1 is LNHDA, CDR2 SQIVND (reference sequence). V was shortened by 6 bases and J by 1 base, with 9 bases between the two germline ends. The CDR3 runs 13 residues.

The chain has TRBV30 and TRBJ2-1, with TRBD1 as a possible D gene (6 bases). Germline CDR1 GTSNPN, CDR2 SVGIG (reference sequence). The CDR3 is 14 residues long. The V end was cut by 2 bases, the J end by 0 bases, with 8 bases between. The CDR3: CAWSRQASYNEQFF. CDR3 bases: TGTGCCTGGAGTAGACAGGCCTCCTACAATGAGCAGTTCTTC.

V is TRBV30 and J is TRBJ2-6; no clear D. Germline values: CDR1 GTSNPN, CDR2 SVGIG (reference sequence). The CDR3 loop spans 14 amino acids. The V end lost 1 base, the J end lost 5 bases, and 9 bases lay between the germline ends. The CDR3 spells CAWSATPWANVLTF. The CDR3 DNA is TGTGCCTGGAGTGCTACACCGTGGGCCAACGTCCTGACTTTC.

This chain uses TRBV18 with TRBJ1-1, with a possible D match to TRBD1 (5 bases). Germline V gene lookup returns CDR1 KGHSH and CDR2 LQKENI. CDR3 length: 14 amino acids. With 2 bases removed from V and 2 bases from J, the gap between germline ends came to 9 bases. CDR3 DNA sequence: TGTGCCAGCTCACCAGCAGGGATAAACACTGAAGCTTTCTTT. Amino acids: CASSPAGINTEAFF.

This clone has just a few counts. J is TRBJ1-5 and V is TRBV19; 10 positions agree with TRBD1. The germline V gene encodes CDR1 LNHDA and CDR2 SQIVND (reference sequence). The ends lost 4 bases at V and 4 bases at J; junction bases unmatched: 7. This CDR3 region has 16 residues. The CDR3: CASSTDRGNRNQPQHF. The CDR3 DNA sequence: TGTGCCAGTAGTACGGACAGGGGGAATCGTAATCAGCCCCAGCATTTT.